The 24 T cell receptor beta chains reported below all come from one sample, sequenced in a study of early T cells in non-severe SARS-CoV-2 infection. TCRdb passed the 5' RACE reads through MiXCR, listing each CDR3 protein once. Found here are approximately 60,000 distinct CDR3 sequences, 7% to 9.5% of them singletons; the top ten hold about an eighth. Sequences were derived from whole blood, sampled at baseline. These receptor sequences come from an adult who was a healthcare worker with PCR-confirmed SARS-CoV-2 infection or an uninfected control (not recorded which).

This clonotype was seen repeatedly, ten times or more. The V call is TRBV11-2, the J call TRBJ1-1; D might be TRBD1 (5 bases). Germline V lookup: CDR1 SGHAT, CDR2 FQNNGV. Trimming pared 10 bases from V and 1 base from J, leaving 16 bases between. The CDR3 covers 14 residues. The CDR3 DNA reads TGTGCCACCAGAAGTGTGAGGGGGAACACTGAAGCTTTCTTT. It translates to CATRSVRGNTEAFF.

This clonotype turned up a few times. V and J are TRBV6-1 and TRBJ1-4; the match to TRBD1 covers 7 bases. Germline V gives CDR1 MNHNS, CDR2 SASEGT. Trimming at V came to 9 bases and at J to 6 bases, leaving 10 bases not matched to a gene. The CDR3 runs 14 residues. DNA of the CDR3: TGTGCCAGTCAGGGGGGACAGACATATGAAAAACTGTTTTTT. This sequence encodes CASQGGQTYEKLFF.

This chain joins TRBV9 and TRBJ1-3, with TRBD1 matching over 8 bases. The germline V gene encodes CDR1 SGDLS and CDR2 YYNGEE. This CDR3 is 14 amino acids long. The V gene end was trimmed by 6 bases and the J gene end by 4 bases; junction bases not matched to a gene: 6. CDR3: CASTPGQGGNTIYF. The CDR3 region has the DNA TGTGCCAGCACCCCCGGACAGGGAGGAAACACCATATATTTT.

In this sample, this clonotype turned up many times. V and J are TRBV4-1 and TRBJ1-2; the D gene is possibly TRBD1 (5 bases). The CDR3 extends over 16 amino acids. The germline gives CDR1 MGHRA, CDR2 YSYEKL. The germline V and J ends were trimmed by 0 bases and 3 bases, with 14 bases remaining between them. The DNA for the CDR3 is TGCGCCAGCAGCCAAGATTTCCAGGGCATTTACTATGGCTACACCTTC. The encoded protein is CASSQDFQGIYYGYTF.

The table lists this clonotype with a few counts. The rearrangement joins TRBV15 to TRBJ2-7, with D tentatively TRBD2 (5 bases). V lost 3 bases, J lost 6 bases, and 12 bases lay in between. The germline CDR1 and CDR2 sequences are LNHNV and YYDKDF (reference sequence). The CDR3 totals 13 residues. DNA for the CDR3: TGTGCCACCAGCAGCGGGGTGAGGCGCGAGCAGTACTTC. Its protein product is CATSSGVRREQYF.

A few counts support this clonotype. The chain combines TRBV7-9 with TRBJ1-1, with D hard to call. The CDR3 is 14 amino acids. Trimming shortened V by 1 base and J by 0 bases, and 6 bases separated the two germline ends. Germline V gene sequence: CDR1 SEHNR, CDR2 FQNEAQ (reference sequence). The CDR3 sequence is CASSLEGMNTEAFF. The CDR3 bases are TGTGCCAGCAGCTTAGAGGGAATGAACACTGAAGCTTTCTTT.

The chain combines TRBV12-3 or TRBV12-4 with TRBJ1-5, with D possibly TRBD1 on 5 matching bases. The ends were cut back, 1 base at V and 0 bases at J, with 10 bases in the middle. The CDR3 consists of 16 residues. The CDR3 loop reads CASSLGTGYSNQPQHF. The CDR3, as DNA: TGTGCCAGCAGTTTAGGTACAGGATATAGCAATCAGCCCCAGCATTTT.

There are many counts of this clonotype. V and J are TRBV7-9 and TRBJ2-1, with D perhaps given as TRBD1 or TRBD2 (5 bases each). Germline assignment: CDR1 SEHNR and CDR2 FQNEAQ (reference sequence). V lost 6 bases and J 10 bases, leaving 22 bases between the germline ends. This CDR3 has 15 residues. The CDR3 DNA reads TGTGCCAGCAGTCCAAGTACCGGATGGGGGTTGGAGCAGTTCTTC. Residues: CASSPSTGWGLEQFF. The variable domain in full, completed from reference TRBV7-9 and TRBJ2-1, reads DTGVSQNPRHKITKRGQNVTFRCDPISEHNRLYWYRQTLGQGPEFLTYFQNEAQLEKSRLLSDRFSAERPKGSFSTLEIQRTEQGDSAMYLCASSPSTGWGLEQFFGPGTRLTVL.

J is TRBJ2-7 and V is TRBV29-1; D is unclear. Trimming removed 4 bases at V and 0 bases at J, with 7 bases between. The CDR3 runs to 12 residues. Per the germline V gene, CDR1 is SQVTM and CDR2 is ANQGSEA. The CDR3 reads CSVGGSSYEQYF. CDR3 nucleotide sequence: TGCAGCGTTGGAGGCAGCTCCTACGAGCAGTACTTC.

The sample holds a few counts of this clonotype. The chain combines TRBV3-1 with TRBJ2-1; D uncertain. In germline, CDR1 is LGHDT, CDR2 YNNKEL (reference sequence). V dropped 4 bases and J dropped 9 bases, with 16 bases sitting between them. This CDR3 comprises 14 residues. This CDR3 is CASSRSGSSAEQFF. In nucleotides, the CDR3 is TGTGCCAGCAGCCGCTCTGGATCTTCGGCTGAGCAGTTCTTC.

This clonotype was observed at least ten times. The chain recombines TRBV7-6 with TRBJ2-2; D gene ambiguous. V lost 1 base to trimming and J lost 1 base, with 10 bases between them. Germline CDR1 SGHVS, CDR2 FNYEAQ. This CDR3 region has 16 residues. CDR3 nucleotides: TGTGCCAGCAGCTTAGAGGCAGCGATGAACACCGGGGAGCTGTTTTTT. Translating gives CASSLEAAMNTGELFF.

A few counts support this clonotype. V gene TRBV29-1 combines with J gene TRBJ1-2; unclear D gene. Between the trimmed V and J ends, which lost 5 bases and 2 bases, there was a span of 9 bases. The length of the CDR3 is 12 residues. Germline loops: CDR1 SQVTM, CDR2 ANQGSEA. The CDR3 DNA reads as TGCAGCGTTTTTAGACCCAACTATGGCTACACCTTC. Translation gives CSVFRPNYGYTF.

This clonotype was recorded many times. This chain links TRBV12-3 or TRBV12-4 with TRBJ2-7; possibly TRBD1 for D (5 bases). This CDR3 spans 16 amino acids. V was trimmed by 1 base and J by 7 bases, leaving 20 bases between them. Written as DNA, the CDR3 is TGTGCCAGCAGTTTAGGTCAGGGATTCACCTACGGTGAGCAGTACTTC. Translated: CASSLGQGFTYGEQYF.

This clonotype was detected ten times or more. CDR3 sequence: CATSDPGLGHNEQFF. The CDR3 DNA is TGTGCCACCAGTGATCCCGGACTAGGCCACAATGAGCAGTTCTTC. The V gene is TRBV24-1, the J gene TRBJ2-1; 7 bases line up with TRBD2. Germline V gene data show CDR1 as KGHDR and CDR2 as SFDVKD. CDR3 length: 15 amino acids. V lost 3 bases to trimming and J lost 5 bases; unmatched junction nucleotides: 6.

At least ten counts were recorded for this clonotype. The CDR3 bases are TGTGCCAGCAGCTTAGATTCGGGCCTCGCTGAAGCTTTCTTT. Amino acids: CASSLDSGLAEAFF. This chain joins TRBV7-9 and TRBJ1-1; no clear D. The CDR3 length is 14 residues. The V gene lost 1 base and the J gene lost 6 bases, with 12 bases spanning the gap. Germline-derived CDR1 and CDR2 are SEHNR and FQNEAQ (reference sequence).

This clonotype occurred a few times. V usage is TRBV29-1 and J usage is TRBJ2-1, with TRBD2 matching over 7 bases. J gave up 6 bases and V 6 bases, and 5 bases lay outside the gene matches. This CDR3 has 12 amino acids. Germline values: CDR1 SQVTM, CDR2 ANQGSEA. The CDR3 protein is CSVGRESNEQFF. The DNA of the CDR3 is TGCAGCGTGGGGCGGGAGTCCAATGAGCAGTTCTTC.

Only a few counts were recorded for this clonotype. In nucleotides, the CDR3 is TGTGCCAGCAGTGAAGAGGAACAGGGGGCATATGGCTACACCTTC. Translation: CASSEEEQGAYGYTF. J is TRBJ1-2 and V is TRBV6-1; 9 bases line up with TRBD1. Trimming removed 1 base from V and 5 bases from J; junction bases left unmatched: 5. Germline CDR1 reads MNHNS; CDR2 reads SASEGT. This CDR3 is built from 15 residues.

This clonotype was detected only a few times. This chain joins TRBV7-2 and TRBJ2-1; possibly TRBD1 for D (5 bases). CDR3 length: 12 residues. Germline CDR1 is SGHTA and CDR2 is FQGNSA. V was shortened by 5 bases and J by 8 bases, with 10 bases between the two germline ends. The CDR3 is CASSGWGYEQFF. The DNA for the CDR3 is TGTGCCAGCAGCGGTTGGGGCTATGAGCAGTTCTTC.

V is TRBV6-2 or TRBV6-3 and J is TRBJ2-4; 8 nucleotides align to TRBD2. The J segment lost 4 bases and the V segment lost 10 bases, leaving 6 bases of the junction unmatched. Germline V gene sequence: CDR1 MNHEY, CDR2 SVGEGT. This CDR3 comprises 13 residues. The CDR3 protein is CATRTSSKNIQYF. The CDR3 region has the DNA TGTGCCACCCGGACTAGCTCTAAAAACATTCAGTACTTC.

J is TRBJ2-1 and V is TRBV29-1, with a possible D match to TRBD2 (5 bases). V shed 0 bases and J shed 7 bases, with 13 bases lying between them. The germline V gene encodes CDR1 SQVTM and CDR2 ANQGSEA. The CDR3 runs to 14 residues. The CDR3 loop reads CSVEDGGIRNEQFF. As DNA, the CDR3 is TGCAGCGTTGAAGATGGAGGAATTAGGAATGAGCAGTTCTTC.

The rearrangement uses TRBV5-1 and TRBJ1-1, with 7 positions matching TRBD1. The length of the CDR3 is 15 residues. Germline trimming cut 4 bases from V and 4 bases from J; bases unmatched to any gene: 10. Germline-derived CDR1 and CDR2 are SGHRS and YFSETQ. CDR3 DNA sequence: TGCGCCAGCAGCAGAACAGGGGAGGGAGGCACTGAAGCTTTCTTT. Translation: CASSRTGEGGTEAFF.

In this sample, this clonotype turned up many times. The chain is built from TRBV24-1 and TRBJ2-1; TRBD2 matches at 10 bases. This CDR3 region has 17 residues. V lost 3 bases, J lost 9 bases, and 13 bases stayed unmatched. CDR1 is KGHDR, CDR2 SFDVKD, per germline. CDR3: CATSDPPSGSSIGEQFF. The CDR3 region has the DNA TGTGCCACCAGTGATCCCCCTAGCGGGAGTTCCATCGGTGAGCAGTTCTTC.

The J gene is TRBJ2-1, the V gene TRBV7-2; 8 nucleotides align to TRBD1. The CDR3 consists of 15 residues. V trimming: 5 bases; J trimming: 1 base; junction bases outside the gene matches: 4. CDR1 is SGHTA and CDR2 is FQGNSA in the germline V gene. The CDR3 loop is CASSPGQESYNEQFF. The CDR3, as DNA: TGTGCCAGCAGCCCGGGACAGGAGTCCTACAATGAGCAGTTCTTC.

The chain is built from TRBV19 and TRBJ2-5, with D possibly being TRBD1 (7 bases). The CDR3 runs 14 residues. Germline V gives CDR1 LNHDA, CDR2 SQIVND (reference sequence). The V gene lost 8 bases and the J gene lost 4 bases, with 17 bases spanning the gap. In nucleotides, the CDR3 is TGTGCCAGTTCCCCGGGAGAGGGGGCAGAGACCCAGTACTTC. Translated: CASSPGEGAETQYF.